Here is one T cell receptor beta chain with its context. This specimen belongs to a study of blood T cell repertoires in COVID-19. About the study: Sources were T cells, B-cell-depleted T cells, or PBMCs; the material itself was cDNA or gDNA.

J gave up 5 bases and V 3 bases, and 6 bases lay outside the gene matches. The CDR3 is 18 residues long. From germline, CDR1 is KGHDR and CDR2 SFDVKD. The method was immunoSEQ multiplex PCR; TCRdb's version includes in-frame clones alone and lacks a portion of them. Among around 76,000 clones, approximately 80% were seen once, and the ten largest hold about 13%. Sequencing input: peripheral blood. This TCR was recovered from a man aged 50 to 60 with COVID-19, enrolled during active disease. This chain uses TRBV24-1 with TRBJ2-1; TRBD2 agrees at 16 bases. The CDR3 nucleotides are TGTGCCACCAGTGATCCGGGACTAGCGGGAGGGCCCAACAATGAGCAGTTCTTC. It is translated as CATSDPGLAGGPNNEQFF.